The 26 T cell receptor beta chains reported below all come from one sample, sequenced in a study of identifying expanded T cells in peripheral blood. TCRdb keeps only in-frame clones here, not all; method: immunoSEQ multiplex PCR. The repertoire holds some 100,000 clones, 87% seen once, with about a sixth in the top ten. Material for sequencing was blood. The receptor source for this set is a person aged 18 to 69 in good health.

The chain combines TRBV5-1 with TRBJ2-3, with D possibly called TRBD1 or TRBD2 (6 bases each). This CDR3 is 16 amino acids long. Germline V gene sequence: CDR1 SGHRS, CDR2 YFSETQ. The V and J ends lost 4 bases and 6 bases respectively, with 21 bases between them. The CDR3, as DNA: TGCGCCAGCAGCCCCGGTGGGGGCGGGGCTTGGGATACGCAGTATTTT. This codes for CASSPGGGGAWDTQYF.

CDR3 DNA sequence: TGTGCCAGCAGTTCCAACCCCAGGACAGGGCAAGAGACCCAGTACTTC. Translating gives CASSSNPRTGQETQYF. The rearrangement uses TRBV6-5 and TRBJ2-5; 8 bases agree with TRBD1. CDR1 is MNHEY, CDR2 SVGAGI, per germline. Losses at the gene ends were 4 bases for V and 2 bases for J; bases not matched to a gene: 9. The CDR3 has 16 amino acids.

The chain uses TRBV2 and TRBJ2-5; 10 bases are a match to TRBD2. V was pared by 8 bases and J by 1 base, with 7 bases of the junction left unmatched. Germline loops: CDR1 SNHLY, CDR2 FYNNEI. This CDR3 spans 15 amino acids. The CDR3 DNA is TGTGCCAGCTTCCGGGGACTAGCGACCCAAGAGACCCAGTACTTC. It translates to CASFRGLATQETQYF.

V and J are TRBV11-2 and TRBJ2-1; tentatively, D is TRBD2 (6 bases). Trimming pared 8 bases from V and 7 bases from J, leaving 21 bases between. Germline V CDR1 and CDR2: SGHAT, FQNNGV. There are 15 residues in the CDR3. For the CDR3, the DNA is TGTGCCAGCGGTCGAACATGGGGGGAAATGAATGAGCAGTTCTTC. Amino acids: CASGRTWGEMNEQFF. Full variable domain (missing parts from reference TRBV11-2 and TRBJ2-1): EAGVAQSPRYKIIEKRQSVAFWCNPISGHATLYWYQQILGQGPKLLIQFQNNGVVDDSQLPKDRFSAERLKGVDSTLKIQPAKLEDSAVYLCASGRTWGEMNEQFFGPGTRLTVL.

The V call is TRBV7-2, the J call TRBJ2-5; possibly TRBD1 for D (6 bases). The CDR3 totals 15 residues. The germline gives CDR1 SGHTA, CDR2 FQGNSA. Trimming shortened V by 5 bases and J by 5 bases, and 18 bases separated the two germline ends. The DNA of the CDR3 is TGTGCCAGCAGCCGGAACCTCAGGGGTGGTGAGACCCAGTACTTC. Translating it yields CASSRNLRGGETQYF.

The CDR3 region has the DNA TGCAGCGTTTTGGGGGCAGATAGCAATCAGCCCCAGCATTTT. Amino acids: CSVLGADSNQPQHF. The genes are TRBV29-1 and TRBJ1-5, with a weak D call TRBD1 (6 bases). Germline V gene sequence: CDR1 SQVTM, CDR2 ANQGSEA. This CDR3 region has 14 residues. Trimming shortened V by 5 bases and J by 0 bases, and 11 bases separated the two germline ends.

The V gene is TRBV15, the J gene TRBJ2-7; tentatively, D is TRBD1 or TRBD2 (5 bases each). V gave up 0 bases and J gave up 5 bases, with 14 bases separating them. The germline CDR1 and CDR2 sequences are LNHNV and YYDKDF (reference sequence). This CDR3 is built from 15 residues. CDR3 amino acids: CATSRELGDLNEQYF. CDR3 DNA: TGTGCCACCAGCAGAGAATTGGGGGATTTGAACGAGCAGTACTTC.

To note about this clone: This specimen includes other DNA sequences encoding the same CDR3. This chain joins TRBV19 and TRBJ1-1, with 9 bases that match TRBD1. V shed 9 bases, J shed 1 base, and the junction held 3 bases outside the gene matches. The germline V gene encodes CDR1 LNHDA and CDR2 SQIVND (reference sequence). CDR3 size: 13 residues. The CDR3 DNA reads TGTGCCAGCAAGGGACAGGGGAACACTGAAGCTTTCTTT. Protein product: CASKGQGNTEAFF.

This clone was detected only once. The gene calls are TRBV19 and TRBJ2-3; tentatively, D is TRBD1 (5 bases). Looked up from germline, CDR1 is LNHDA and CDR2 is SQIVND (reference sequence). The CDR3 is 12 residues long. V lost 4 bases and J 6 bases, leaving 8 bases between the germline ends. DNA for the CDR3: TGTGCCAGTAGTACCTCAGGGGATACGCAGTATTTT. It specifies CASSTSGDTQYF.

This sequence joins TRBV4-3 and TRBJ1-2, with 9 bases aligning to TRBD1. CDR1 is LGHNA and CDR2 is YSLEER in the germline V gene. V was pared by 0 bases and J by 8 bases, with 10 bases of the junction left unmatched. The CDR3 loop spans 16 amino acids. CDR3 coding DNA: TGCGCCAGCAGCCAAGATCGGACAGGGGATTCGTACGGCTACACCTTC. This sequence encodes CASSQDRTGDSYGYTF.

The V and J genes are TRBV7-9 and TRBJ2-3, with TRBD1 matching over 8 bases. CDR1 is SEHNR, CDR2 FQNEAQ, per germline (reference sequence). The CDR3 runs to 16 residues. The V gene end was trimmed by 5 bases and the J gene end by 3 bases; junction bases not matched to a gene: 10. CDR3 sequence: CASSPADRGRTDTQYF. DNA for the CDR3: TGTGCCAGCAGCCCCGCCGACAGGGGCCGAACAGATACGCAGTATTTT.

The J gene is TRBJ2-6, the V gene TRBV28, with 8 nucleotides matching TRBD1. Germline values: CDR1 MDHEN, CDR2 SYDVKM. The CDR3 has 19 amino acids. J was trimmed by 0 bases and V by 6 bases; bases with no gene match: 13. The CDR3 DNA reads TGTGCCAGCAGCCGGGATACAGGGGGACCAAGCTCTGGGGCCAACGTCCTGACTTTC. This encodes CASSRDTGGPSSGANVLTF.

The gene calls are TRBV5-6 and TRBJ1-2; D is possibly TRBD1 (5 bases). Trimming cost V 0 bases and J 4 bases, with 16 bases left between them. This CDR3 is built from 16 residues. In germline, CDR1 is SGHDT, CDR2 YYEEEE. The CDR3 DNA is TGTGCCAGCAGCTTGGGATGGGCGCAGGGAAGCTATGGCTACACCTTC. The encoded protein is CASSLGWAQGSYGYTF.

The V gene is TRBV7-9, the J gene TRBJ1-2, with 8 bases aligning to TRBD1. CDR3 size: 14 residues. Germline CDR1 and CDR2: SEHNR and FQNEAQ (reference sequence). The junction had 7 bases not matched to a gene; V was cut back by 7 bases and J by 3 bases. This CDR3 reads CASTLTGVDYGYTF. The CDR3, as DNA: TGTGCCAGCACCCTGACAGGGGTTGACTATGGCTACACCTTC.

The gene calls are TRBV7-9 and TRBJ2-7; 8 bases fit TRBD1. The germline gives CDR1 SEHNR, CDR2 FQNEAQ (reference sequence). CDR3 length equals 14 residues. The V segment lost 5 bases and the J segment 2 bases; nucleotides outside the gene matches: 5. The CDR3, as DNA: TGTGCCAGCAGCCCTGGACAGGGAGCCTACGAGCAGTACTTC. It is translated as CASSPGQGAYEQYF.

This clone was detected only a few times. The chain links TRBV28 to TRBJ1-4; D is unclear. Trimming took off 2 bases at V and 8 bases at J, with 18 bases between the two ends. This CDR3 spans 16 amino acids. CDR1 and CDR2 from the germline V gene are MDHEN and SYDVKM. The CDR3 protein is CASSLPSSTSWEKLFF. In DNA, the CDR3 is TGTGCCAGCAGTTTACCCTCGAGCACATCGTGGGAAAAACTGTTTTTT.

This chain connects TRBV13 to TRBJ1-3; no clear D. Looked up from germline, CDR1 is PRHDT and CDR2 is FYEKMQ (reference sequence). This CDR3 comprises 14 residues. The V end lost 5 bases, the J end lost 4 bases, and 12 bases lay between the germline ends. The CDR3 coding sequence is TGTGCCAGCAGCCCACCAGGACGGGGAAACACCATATATTTT. Translated: CASSPPGRGNTIYF. Looking up the rest from reference TRBV13 and TRBJ1-3 gives the full variable domain: AAGVIQSPRHLIKEKRETATLKCYPIPRHDTVYWYQQGPGQDPQFLISFYEKMQSDKGSIPDRFSAQQFSDYHSELNMSSLELGDSALYFCASSPPGRGNTIYFGEGSWLTVV.

This chain links TRBV7-9 with TRBJ1-1; unclear D gene. Germline CDR1 reads SEHNR; CDR2 reads FQNEAQ (reference sequence). The ends were cut back, 1 base at V and 4 bases at J, with 13 bases in the middle. The CDR3 consists of 15 residues. CDR3: CASSLEQLRATEAFF. The CDR3 DNA sequence: TGTGCCAGCAGCTTAGAGCAGCTACGGGCCACTGAAGCTTTCTTT. Complete variable domain (other parts from reference TRBV7-9 and TRBJ1-1): DTGVSQNPRHKITKRGQNVTFRCDPISEHNRLYWYRQTLGQGPEFLTYFQNEAQLEKSRLLSDRFSAERPKGSFSTLEIQRTEQGDSAMYLCASSLEQLRATEAFFGQGTRLTVV.

The table lists this clone with a count of one. The gene calls are TRBV7-2 and TRBJ2-5; 13 positions match TRBD2. CDR1 SGHTA and CDR2 FQGNSA come from the germline V gene. The CDR3 totals 15 residues. The trim removed 8 bases at V and 3 bases at J, leaving 6 bases unmatched. The CDR3 coding sequence is TGTGCCAGCCATCGGACTAGCGGGGGAAAAGAGACCCAGTACTTC. Amino acids: CASHRTSGGKETQYF.

The genes are TRBV6-1 and TRBJ2-7, with a weak D call TRBD2 (5 bases). The CDR3 is made up of 15 amino acids. Trimming pared 6 bases from V and 7 bases from J, leaving 22 bases between. Germline assignment: CDR1 MNHNS and CDR2 SASEGT. The CDR3 here is CASRPPIGVRGEQYF. In nucleotides, the CDR3 is TGTGCCAGCAGACCGCCAATAGGTGTTCGAGGGGAGCAGTACTTC.

The genes are TRBV28 and TRBJ1-2; tentatively, D is TRBD1 (6 bases). Trimming took off 3 bases at V and 3 bases at J, with 11 bases between the two ends. In germline, CDR1 is MDHEN, CDR2 SYDVKM. The CDR3 covers 14 residues. The CDR3 DNA is TGTGCCAGCAGTTTCAGGGGCGAGGACTATGGCTACACCTTC. This gives the protein CASSFRGEDYGYTF.

The chain links TRBV6-1 to TRBJ2-5; 11 positions match TRBD1. The CDR3 covers 15 residues. V dropped 8 bases and J dropped 4; count of bases not matched to a gene: 9. From germline, CDR1 is MNHNS and CDR2 SASEGT. For the CDR3, the DNA is TGTGCCAGCTCACTTCACGGGACAGGGGGAGAGACCCAGTACTTC. This encodes CASSLHGTGGETQYF.

V is TRBV9 and J is TRBJ1-1; maybe TRBD1 (5 bases). Trimming took 0 bases from V and 4 from J, leaving 10 bases between them. The CDR3 loop spans 14 amino acids. CDR1 and CDR2 (germline): SGDLS, YYNGEE. CDR3 in amino acids: CASSVEGAGTEAFF. In DNA, the CDR3 is TGTGCCAGCAGCGTAGAAGGGGCTGGCACTGAAGCTTTCTTT.

This sequence joins TRBV7-9 and TRBJ2-7, with 7 bases lining up with TRBD2. V lost 3 bases and J lost 6; bases outside the gene matches: 2. Germline-derived CDR1 and CDR2 are SEHNR and FQNEAQ (reference sequence). CDR3 length: 12 amino acids. This chain's CDR3 is CASSLGGIEQYF. The CDR3 DNA follows: TGTGCCAGCAGCTTGGGGGGGATCGAGCAGTACTTC.

V is TRBV6-6 and J is TRBJ2-2; D remains unclear. Trimming took off 11 bases at V and 2 bases at J, with 18 bases between the two ends. The CDR3 contains 15 residues. Germline V gene sequence: CDR1 MNHNY, CDR2 SVGAGI (reference sequence). The CDR3 loop reads CAAERTQTNTGELFF. In DNA, the CDR3 is TGTGCCGCGGAGAGGACCCAAACTAACACCGGGGAGCTGTTTTTT.

The chain has TRBV7-2 and TRBJ1-2; 7 bases agree with TRBD1. Germline CDR1 reads SGHTA; CDR2 reads FQGNSA. Germline trimming cut 1 base from V and 5 bases from J; bases unmatched to any gene: 1. The CDR3 covers 13 residues. This CDR3 is CASSLGTGYGYTF. The CDR3 DNA sequence: TGTGCCAGCAGCTTAGGGACAGGTTATGGCTACACCTTC.